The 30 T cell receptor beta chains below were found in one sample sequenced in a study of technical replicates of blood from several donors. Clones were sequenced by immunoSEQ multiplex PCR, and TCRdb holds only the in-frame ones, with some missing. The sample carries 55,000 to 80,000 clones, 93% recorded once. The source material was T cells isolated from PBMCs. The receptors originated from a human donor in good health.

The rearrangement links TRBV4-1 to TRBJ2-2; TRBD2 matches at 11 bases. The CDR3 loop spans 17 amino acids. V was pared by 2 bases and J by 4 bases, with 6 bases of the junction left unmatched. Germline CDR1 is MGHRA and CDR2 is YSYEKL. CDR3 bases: TGCGCCAGCAGCCAAAGAGGGACTAGCGGCCTCACCGGGGAGCTGTTTTTT. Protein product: CASSQRGTSGLTGELFF.

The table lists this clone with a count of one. CDR3 loop: CASSERSQLFNSYNEQFF. The CDR3 DNA follows: TGTGCCAGCTCTGAGCGATCCCAACTATTCAACTCCTACAATGAGCAGTTCTTC. This chain links TRBV13 with TRBJ2-1; D unclear. V lost 8 bases and J 0 bases, leaving 23 bases between the germline ends. CDR1 is PRHDT, CDR2 FYEKMQ, per germline (reference sequence). The CDR3 has 18 amino acids.

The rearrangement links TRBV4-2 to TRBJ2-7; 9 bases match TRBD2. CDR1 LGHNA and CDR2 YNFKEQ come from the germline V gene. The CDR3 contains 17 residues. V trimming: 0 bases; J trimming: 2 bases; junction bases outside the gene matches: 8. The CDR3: CASSQELASGDTYEQYF. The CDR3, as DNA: TGTGCCAGCAGCCAAGAGCTGGCTAGCGGGGATACCTACGAGCAGTACTTC.

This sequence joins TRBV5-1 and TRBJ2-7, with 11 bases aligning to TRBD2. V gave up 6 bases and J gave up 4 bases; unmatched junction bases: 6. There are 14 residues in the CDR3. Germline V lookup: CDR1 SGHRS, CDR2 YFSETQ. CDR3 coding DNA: TGCGCCAGCAACCCGGGACTAGCGGAGTACGAGCAGTACTTC. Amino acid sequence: CASNPGLAEYEQYF.

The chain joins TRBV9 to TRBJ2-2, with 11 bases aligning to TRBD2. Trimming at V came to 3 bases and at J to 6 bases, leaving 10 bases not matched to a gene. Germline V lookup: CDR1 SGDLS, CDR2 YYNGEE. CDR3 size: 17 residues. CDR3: CASSGGLAGGRAGELFF. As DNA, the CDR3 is TGTGCCAGCAGCGGAGGGCTAGCGGGAGGACGGGCCGGGGAGCTGTTTTTT.

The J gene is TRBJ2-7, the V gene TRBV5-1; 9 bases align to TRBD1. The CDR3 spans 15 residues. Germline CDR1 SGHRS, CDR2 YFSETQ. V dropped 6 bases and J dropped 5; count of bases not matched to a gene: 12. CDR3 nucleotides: TGCGCCAGCACCCTACAAACGGGACAGGGCCACGAGCAGTACTTC. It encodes CASTLQTGQGHEQYF.

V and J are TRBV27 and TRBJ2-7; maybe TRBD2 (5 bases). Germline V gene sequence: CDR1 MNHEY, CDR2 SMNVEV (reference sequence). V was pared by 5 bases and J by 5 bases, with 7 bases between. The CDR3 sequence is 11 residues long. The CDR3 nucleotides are TGTGCCAGCAGTGAGCGGAACGAGCAGTACTTC. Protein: CASSERNEQYF.

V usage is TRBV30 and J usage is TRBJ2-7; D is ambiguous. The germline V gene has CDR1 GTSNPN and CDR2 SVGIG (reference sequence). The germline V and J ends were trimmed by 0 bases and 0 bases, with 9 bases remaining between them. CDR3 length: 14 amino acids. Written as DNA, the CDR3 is TGTGCCTGGAGTGTACCCGCTAGCTCCTACGAGCAGTACTTC. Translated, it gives CAWSVPASSYEQYF. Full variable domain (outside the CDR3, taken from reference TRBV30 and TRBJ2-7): SQTIHQWPATLVQPVGSPLSLECTVEGTSNPNLYWYRQAAGRGLQLLFYSVGIGQISSEVPQNLSASRPQDRQFILSSKKLLLSDSGFYLCAWSVPASSYEQYFGPGTRLTVT.

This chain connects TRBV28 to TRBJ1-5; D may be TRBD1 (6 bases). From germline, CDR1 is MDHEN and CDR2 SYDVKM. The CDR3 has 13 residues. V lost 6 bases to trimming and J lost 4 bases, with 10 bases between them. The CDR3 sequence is CASRYTGNQPQHF. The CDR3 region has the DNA TGTGCCAGCAGGTATACAGGGAATCAGCCCCAGCATTTT.

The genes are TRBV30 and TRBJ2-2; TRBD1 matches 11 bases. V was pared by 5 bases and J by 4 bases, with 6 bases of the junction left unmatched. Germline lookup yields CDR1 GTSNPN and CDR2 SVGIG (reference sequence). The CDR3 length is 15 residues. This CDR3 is CAWGTGTGGTGELFF. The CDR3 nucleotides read TGTGCCTGGGGGACCGGGACAGGGGGCACCGGGGAGCTGTTTTTT.

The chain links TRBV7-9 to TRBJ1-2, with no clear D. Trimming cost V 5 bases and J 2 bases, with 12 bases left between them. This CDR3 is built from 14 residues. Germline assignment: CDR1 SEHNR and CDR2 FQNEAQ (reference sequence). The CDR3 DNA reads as TGTGCCAGCAGCCTCGGCTCAGGAAACTATGGCTACACCTTC. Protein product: CASSLGSGNYGYTF.

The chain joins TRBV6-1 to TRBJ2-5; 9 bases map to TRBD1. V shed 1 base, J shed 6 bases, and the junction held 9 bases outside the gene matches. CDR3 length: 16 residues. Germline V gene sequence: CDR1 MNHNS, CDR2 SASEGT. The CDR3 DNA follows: TGTGCCAGCAGTGAAGGGGGGACAGGGTATGCGAAGACCCAGTACTTC. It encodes CASSEGGTGYAKTQYF.

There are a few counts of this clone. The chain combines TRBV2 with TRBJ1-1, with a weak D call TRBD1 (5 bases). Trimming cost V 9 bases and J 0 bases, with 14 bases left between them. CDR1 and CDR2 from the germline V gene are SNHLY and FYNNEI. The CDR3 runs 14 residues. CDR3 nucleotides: TGTGCCAGTAAAGACAGATACATGAACACTGAAGCTTTCTTT. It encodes CASKDRYMNTEAFF. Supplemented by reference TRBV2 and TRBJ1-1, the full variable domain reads EPEVTQTPSHQVTQMGQEVILRCVPISNHLYFYWYRQILGQKVEFLVSFYNNEISEKSEIFDDQFSVERPDGSNFTLKIRSTKLEDSAMYFCASKDRYMNTEAFFGQGTRLTVV.

This CDR3 is CASSLEVRVFTGELFF. The CDR3 DNA reads as TGCGCCAGCAGCTTGGAGGTCAGGGTCTTCACCGGGGAGCTGTTTTTT. The V and J genes are TRBV5-1 and TRBJ2-2, with D possibly TRBD1 on 5 matching bases. This CDR3 is built from 16 residues. Trimming stripped 0 bases from V and 4 bases from J, with 13 bases between. From germline, CDR1 is SGHRS and CDR2 YFSETQ.

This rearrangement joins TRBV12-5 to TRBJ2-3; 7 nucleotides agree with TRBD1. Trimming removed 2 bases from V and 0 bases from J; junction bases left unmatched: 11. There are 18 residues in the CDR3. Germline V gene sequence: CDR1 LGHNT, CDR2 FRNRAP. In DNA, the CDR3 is TGTGCTAGTGGTTTGCACCAGACAGGGAAATCTAGCACAGATACGCAGTATTTT. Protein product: CASGLHQTGKSSTDTQYF. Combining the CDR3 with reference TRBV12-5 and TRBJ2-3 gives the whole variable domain DARVTQTPRHKVTEMGQEVTMRCQPILGHNTVFWYRQTMMQGLELLAYFRNRAPLDDSGMPKDRFSAEMPDATLATLKIQPSEPRDSAVYFCASGLHQTGKSSTDTQYFGPGTRLTVL.

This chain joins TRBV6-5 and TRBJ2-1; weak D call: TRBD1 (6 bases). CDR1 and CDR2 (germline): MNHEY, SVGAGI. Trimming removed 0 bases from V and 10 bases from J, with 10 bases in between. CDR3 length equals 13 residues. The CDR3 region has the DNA TGTGCCAGCAGTTACTCTGGGGGCTACGAGCAGTTCTTC. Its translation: CASSYSGGYEQFF.

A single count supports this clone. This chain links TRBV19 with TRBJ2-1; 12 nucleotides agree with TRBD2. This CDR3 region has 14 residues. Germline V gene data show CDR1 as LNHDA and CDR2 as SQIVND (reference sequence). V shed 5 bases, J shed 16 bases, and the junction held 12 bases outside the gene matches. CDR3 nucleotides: TGTGCCAGTAGTTATAGTCTAGCGGGAGGGATTCGTTTCTTC. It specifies CASSYSLAGGIRFF.

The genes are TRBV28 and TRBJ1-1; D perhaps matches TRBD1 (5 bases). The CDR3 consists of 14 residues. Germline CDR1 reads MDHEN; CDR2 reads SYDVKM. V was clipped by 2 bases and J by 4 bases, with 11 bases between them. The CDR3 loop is CASSLIWGGTEAFF. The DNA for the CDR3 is TGTGCCAGCAGTTTAATATGGGGGGGCACTGAAGCTTTCTTT. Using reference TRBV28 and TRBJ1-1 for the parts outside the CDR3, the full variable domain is DVKVTQSSRYLVKRTGEKVFLECVQDMDHENMFWYRQDPGLGLRLIYFSYDVKMKEKGDIPEGYSVSREKKERFSLILESASTNQTSMYLCASSLIWGGTEAFFGQGTRLTVV.

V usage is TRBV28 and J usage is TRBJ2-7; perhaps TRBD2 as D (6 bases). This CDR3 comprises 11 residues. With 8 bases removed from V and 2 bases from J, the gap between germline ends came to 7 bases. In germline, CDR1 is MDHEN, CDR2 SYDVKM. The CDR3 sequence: CASGGAYEQYF. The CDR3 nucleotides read TGTGCCAGCGGCGGGGCCTACGAGCAGTACTTC.

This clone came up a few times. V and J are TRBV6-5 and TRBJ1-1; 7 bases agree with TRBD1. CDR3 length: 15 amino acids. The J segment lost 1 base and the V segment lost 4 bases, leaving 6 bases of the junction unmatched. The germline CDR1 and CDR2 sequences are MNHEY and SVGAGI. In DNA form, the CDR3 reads TGTGCCAGCAGTTCCGGAACAGGGGAGAACACTGAAGCTTTCTTT. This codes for CASSSGTGENTEAFF.

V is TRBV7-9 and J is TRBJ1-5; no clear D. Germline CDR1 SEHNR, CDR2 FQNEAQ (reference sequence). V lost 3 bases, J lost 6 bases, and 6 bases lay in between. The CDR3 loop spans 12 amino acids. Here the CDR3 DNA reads TGTGCCAGCAGCTTTCCAGGTCAGCCCCAGCATTTT. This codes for CASSFPGQPQHF.

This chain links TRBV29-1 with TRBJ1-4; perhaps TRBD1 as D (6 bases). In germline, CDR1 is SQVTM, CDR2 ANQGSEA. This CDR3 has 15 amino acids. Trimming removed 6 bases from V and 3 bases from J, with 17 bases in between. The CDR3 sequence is CSVPDGQFPNEKLFF. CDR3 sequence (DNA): TGCAGCGTACCGGATGGACAGTTCCCTAATGAAAAACTGTTTTTT. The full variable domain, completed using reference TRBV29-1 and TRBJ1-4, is SAVISQKPSRDICQRGTSLTIQCQVDSQVTMMFWYRQQPGQSLTLIATANQGSEATYESGFVIDKFPISRPNLTFSTLTVSNMSPEDSSIYLCSVPDGQFPNEKLFFGSGTQLSVL.

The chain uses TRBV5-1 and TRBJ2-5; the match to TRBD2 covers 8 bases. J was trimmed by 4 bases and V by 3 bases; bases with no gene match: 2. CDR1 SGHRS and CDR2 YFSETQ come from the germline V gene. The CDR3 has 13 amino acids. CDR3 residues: CASSSGGRETQYF. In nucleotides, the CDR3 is TGCGCCAGCAGCTCGGGGGGGAGAGAGACCCAGTACTTC.

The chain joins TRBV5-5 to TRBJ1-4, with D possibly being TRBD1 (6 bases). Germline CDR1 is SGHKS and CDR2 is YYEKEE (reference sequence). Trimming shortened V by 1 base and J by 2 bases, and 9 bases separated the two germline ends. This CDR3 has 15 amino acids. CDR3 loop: CASSLLTGTNEKLFF. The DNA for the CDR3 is TGTGCCAGCAGCTTGTTAACAGGGACTAATGAAAAACTGTTTTTT.

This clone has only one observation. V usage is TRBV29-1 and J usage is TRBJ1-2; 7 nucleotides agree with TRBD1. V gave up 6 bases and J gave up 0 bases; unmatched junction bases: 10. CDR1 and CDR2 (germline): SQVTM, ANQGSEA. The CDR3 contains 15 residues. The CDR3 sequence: CSVYRRDSSNYGYTF. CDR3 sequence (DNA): TGCAGCGTCTATAGGAGGGACAGCTCTAACTATGGCTACACCTTC.

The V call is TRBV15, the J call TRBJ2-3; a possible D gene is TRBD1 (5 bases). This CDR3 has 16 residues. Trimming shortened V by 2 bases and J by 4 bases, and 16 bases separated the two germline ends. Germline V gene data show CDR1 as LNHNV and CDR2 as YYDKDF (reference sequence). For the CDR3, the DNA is TGTGCCACCAGCAGAAGGGGAACCCAGCGTTCAGATACGCAGTATTTT. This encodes CATSRRGTQRSDTQYF.

DNA of the CDR3: TGTGCCAGCAGCAAGAGACTAGCGGATAGCACAGATACGCAGTATTTT. Translation: CASSKRLADSTDTQYF. The chain uses TRBV5-4 and TRBJ2-3; 9 positions match TRBD2. In germline, CDR1 is SGHNT, CDR2 YYREEE (reference sequence). Losses at the gene ends were 4 bases for V and 0 bases for J; bases not matched to a gene: 6. The CDR3 sequence is 16 residues long.

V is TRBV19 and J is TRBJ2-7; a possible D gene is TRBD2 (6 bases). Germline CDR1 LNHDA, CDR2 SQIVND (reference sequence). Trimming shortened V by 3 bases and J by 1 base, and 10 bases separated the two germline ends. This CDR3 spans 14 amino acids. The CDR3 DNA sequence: TGTGCCAGTAGTATCCTCGGGAGTTCCTACGAGCAGTACTTC. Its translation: CASSILGSSYEQYF.

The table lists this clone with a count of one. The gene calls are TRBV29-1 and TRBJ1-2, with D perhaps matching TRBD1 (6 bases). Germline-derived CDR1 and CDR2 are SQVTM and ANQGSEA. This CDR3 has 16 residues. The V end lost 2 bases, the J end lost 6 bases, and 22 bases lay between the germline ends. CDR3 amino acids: CSVERRLSQGQDGYTF. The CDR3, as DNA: TGCAGCGTTGAAAGGCGTTTATCTCAGGGGCAGGATGGCTACACCTTC.

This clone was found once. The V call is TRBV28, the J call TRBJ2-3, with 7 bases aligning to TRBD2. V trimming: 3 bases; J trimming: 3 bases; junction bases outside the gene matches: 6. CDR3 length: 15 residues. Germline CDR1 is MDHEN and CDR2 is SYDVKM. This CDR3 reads CASSFVRTSTDTQYF. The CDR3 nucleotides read TGTGCCAGCAGTTTCGTCAGGACTAGTACAGATACGCAGTATTTT.